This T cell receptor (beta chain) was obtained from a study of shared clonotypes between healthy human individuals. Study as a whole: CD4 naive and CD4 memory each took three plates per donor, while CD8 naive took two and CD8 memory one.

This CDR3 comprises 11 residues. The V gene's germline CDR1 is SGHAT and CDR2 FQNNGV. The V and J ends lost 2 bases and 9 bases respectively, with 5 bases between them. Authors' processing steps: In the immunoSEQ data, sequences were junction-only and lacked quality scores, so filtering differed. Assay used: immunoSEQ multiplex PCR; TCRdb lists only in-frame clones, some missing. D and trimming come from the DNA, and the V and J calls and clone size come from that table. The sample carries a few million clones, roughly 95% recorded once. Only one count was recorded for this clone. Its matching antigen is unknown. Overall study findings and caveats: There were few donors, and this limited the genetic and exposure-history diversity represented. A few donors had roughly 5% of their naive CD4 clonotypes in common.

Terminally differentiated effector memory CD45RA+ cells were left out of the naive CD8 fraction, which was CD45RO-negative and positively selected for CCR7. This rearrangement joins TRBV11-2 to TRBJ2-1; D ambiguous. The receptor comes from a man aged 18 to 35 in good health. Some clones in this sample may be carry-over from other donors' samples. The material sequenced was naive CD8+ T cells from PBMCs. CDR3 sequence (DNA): TGTGCCAGCAGCTTAACGGCTGAGCAGTTCTTC. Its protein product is CASSLTAEQFF.